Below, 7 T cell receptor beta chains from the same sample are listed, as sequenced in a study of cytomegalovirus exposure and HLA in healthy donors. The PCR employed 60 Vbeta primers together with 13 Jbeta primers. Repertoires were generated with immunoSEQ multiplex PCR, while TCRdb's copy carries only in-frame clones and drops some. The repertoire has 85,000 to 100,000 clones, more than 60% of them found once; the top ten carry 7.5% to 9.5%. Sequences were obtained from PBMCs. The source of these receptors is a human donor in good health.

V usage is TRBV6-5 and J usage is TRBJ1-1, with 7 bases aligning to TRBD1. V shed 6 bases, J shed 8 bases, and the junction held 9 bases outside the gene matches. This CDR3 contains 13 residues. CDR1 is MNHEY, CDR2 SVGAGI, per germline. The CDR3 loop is CASRRQGFREAFF. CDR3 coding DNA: TGTGCCAGCAGAAGACAGGGTTTTAGAGAAGCTTTCTTT.

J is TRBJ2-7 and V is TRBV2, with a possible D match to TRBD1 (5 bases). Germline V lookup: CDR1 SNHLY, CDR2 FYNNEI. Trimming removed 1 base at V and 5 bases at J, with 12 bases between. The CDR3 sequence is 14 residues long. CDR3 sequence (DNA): TGTGCCAGCAGTGAAGGCAGGGATAAAGACGAGCAGTACTTC. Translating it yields CASSEGRDKDEQYF.

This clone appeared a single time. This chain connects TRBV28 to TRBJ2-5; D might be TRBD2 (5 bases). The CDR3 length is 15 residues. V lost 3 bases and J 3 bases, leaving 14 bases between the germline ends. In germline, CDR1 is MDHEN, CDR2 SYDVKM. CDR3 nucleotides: TGTGCCAGCAGTTTTAGGCCGACGAGGGAAGAGACCCAGTACTTC. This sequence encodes CASSFRPTREETQYF.

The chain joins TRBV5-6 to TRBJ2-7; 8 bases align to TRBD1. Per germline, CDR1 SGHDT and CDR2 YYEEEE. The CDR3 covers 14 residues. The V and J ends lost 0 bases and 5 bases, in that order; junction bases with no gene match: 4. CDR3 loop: CASSLVGQGDEQYF. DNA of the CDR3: TGTGCCAGCAGCTTGGTAGGACAGGGCGACGAGCAGTACTTC.

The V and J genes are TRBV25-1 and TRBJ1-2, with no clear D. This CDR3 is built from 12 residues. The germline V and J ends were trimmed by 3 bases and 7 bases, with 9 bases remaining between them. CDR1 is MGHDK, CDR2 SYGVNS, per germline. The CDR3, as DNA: TGTGCCAGCAGTGATCACAGAACTGGCTACACCTTC. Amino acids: CASSDHRTGYTF.

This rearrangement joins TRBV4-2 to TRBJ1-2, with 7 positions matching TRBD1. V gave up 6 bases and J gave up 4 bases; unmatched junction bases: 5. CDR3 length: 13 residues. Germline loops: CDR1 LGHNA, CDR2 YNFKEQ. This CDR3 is CASRRTGSYGYTF. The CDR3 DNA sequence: TGTGCCAGCAGGCGGACAGGTTCCTATGGCTACACCTTC.

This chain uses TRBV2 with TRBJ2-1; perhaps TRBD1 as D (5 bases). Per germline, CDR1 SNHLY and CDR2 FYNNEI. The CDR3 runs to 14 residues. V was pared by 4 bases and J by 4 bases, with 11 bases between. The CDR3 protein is CASSAQTAYNEQFF. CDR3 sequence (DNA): TGTGCCAGCAGTGCCCAGACAGCTTACAATGAGCAGTTCTTC.